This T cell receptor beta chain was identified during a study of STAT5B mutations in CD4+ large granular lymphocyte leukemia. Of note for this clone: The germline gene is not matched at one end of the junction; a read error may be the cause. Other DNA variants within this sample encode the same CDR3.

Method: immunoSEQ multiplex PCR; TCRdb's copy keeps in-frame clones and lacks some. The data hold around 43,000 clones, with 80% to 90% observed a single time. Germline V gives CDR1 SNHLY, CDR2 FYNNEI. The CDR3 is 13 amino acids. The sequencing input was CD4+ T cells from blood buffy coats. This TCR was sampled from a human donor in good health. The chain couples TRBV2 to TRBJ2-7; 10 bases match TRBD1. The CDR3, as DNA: TGCGCCAGCAGAGGGACAGGGGCCTACGAGCAGTACTTC. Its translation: CASRGTGAYEQYF.